The 23 T cell receptor beta chains reported below all come from one sample, sequenced in a study of T cells in Graves' hyperthyroidism and ophthalmopathy. Amplification yielded TCR beta CDR3 regions, with RNA transcripts as the source. TCR CDR3 regions were first amplified by RT-PCR with HTBI primers. Using its own MiXCR run on the multiplex PCR reads, TCRdb lists one record per CDR3 protein. This repertoire shows hundreds of thousands of distinct CDR3 sequences, about 15% found once; its top ten account for about 3.9%. Sequenced input: blood. Receptors were obtained from a woman between 40 and 55 years old with Graves' ophthalmopathy.

This clonotype was detected ten times or more. The chain's CDR3 is CSVMASQGGGYTF. The CDR3 nucleotides are TGCAGCGTAATGGCTTCACAGGGAGGGGGCTACACCTTC. The J gene is TRBJ1-2, the V gene TRBV29-1; TRBD1 is a possible D gene (6 bases). This CDR3 is built from 13 residues. V lost 6 bases and J 8 bases, leaving 19 bases between the germline ends. CDR1 SQVTM and CDR2 ANQGSEA come from the germline V gene.

This clonotype was detected many times. This chain joins TRBV11-2 and TRBJ1-2; 9 bases map to TRBD1. The CDR3 is made up of 15 amino acids. With V trimmed by 5 bases and J by 5 bases, 9 bases remained unmatched. Per germline, CDR1 SGHAT and CDR2 FQNNGV. The chain's CDR3 is CASSPAGQGWYGYTF. The CDR3 DNA sequence: TGTGCCAGCAGCCCGGCCGGACAGGGGTGGTATGGCTACACCTTC.

At least ten counts were recorded for this clonotype. At one end, the junction sequence differs from germline, possibly due to a read error. The rearrangement uses TRBV12-3 or TRBV12-4 and TRBJ2-2; D is unclear. The length of the CDR3 is 14 residues. CDR3 sequence reads: CASRLGSGTGELFF. For the CDR3, the DNA is TGTGCCAGCCGTTTGGGGTCGGGTACCGGGGAGCTGTTTTTT.

In this sample, this clonotype turned up many times. The genes are TRBV11-2 and TRBJ2-5, with 9 positions matching TRBD2. Trimming took 1 base from V and 3 from J; bases not matched to a gene: 9. Germline CDR1 and CDR2: SGHAT and FQNNGV. The CDR3 spans 17 residues. CDR3 amino acids: CASSLGDLAGLKETQYF. For the CDR3, the DNA is TGTGCCAGCAGCTTAGGGGACCTAGCGGGACTAAAAGAGACCCAGTACTTC. Using reference TRBV11-2 and TRBJ2-5 for the parts outside the CDR3, the full variable domain is EAGVAQSPRYKIIEKRQSVAFWCNPISGHATLYWYQQILGQGPKLLIQFQNNGVVDDSQLPKDRFSAERLKGVDSTLKIQPAKLEDSAVYLCASSLGDLAGLKETQYFGPGTRLLVL.

This clonotype showed up many times. This chain connects TRBV20-1 to TRBJ2-7; either TRBD1 or TRBD2 may fit D (5 bases each). CDR3 length equals 12 residues. Germline-derived CDR1 and CDR2 are DFQATT and SNEGSKA (reference sequence). V was clipped by 3 bases and J by 3 bases, with 9 bases between them. The CDR3 reads CSASGGHYEQYF. In nucleotides, the CDR3 is TGCAGTGCTAGTGGGGGTCACTACGAGCAGTACTTC.

V usage is TRBV5-8 and J usage is TRBJ2-5; weak D call: TRBD1 (6 bases). This CDR3 has 15 residues. Germline V gene sequence: CDR1 SGHTS, CDR2 YDEGEE. V was cut by 7 bases and J by 5 bases, with 21 bases left in between. CDR3 sequence reads: CASLLRTVPPETQYF. The CDR3 DNA follows: TGTGCCAGCCTATTAAGGACAGTGCCACCGGAGACCCAGTACTTC.

This clonotype has more than one count but fewer than ten. The V and J genes are TRBV20-1 and TRBJ1-5, with D possibly TRBD1 on 5 matching bases. CDR1 is DFQATT, CDR2 SNEGSKA, per germline (reference sequence). The CDR3 is made up of 14 amino acids. Between the trimmed V and J ends, which lost 3 bases and 11 bases, there was a span of 20 bases. Written as DNA, the CDR3 is TGCAGTGCTAGCCCCCCTTTACGGTCGGGGGCCCAGCATTTT. Protein product: CSASPPLRSGAQHF.

This clonotype was seen only a few times. The J gene is TRBJ1-5, the V gene TRBV19, with 11 bases identical to TRBD1. Germline CDR1 and CDR2: LNHDA and SQIVND (reference sequence). The CDR3 loop spans 15 amino acids. J gave up 7 bases and V 7 bases, and 9 bases lay outside the gene matches. CDR3 bases: TGTGCCAGTATGGCCGGGACAGGGGGTTTGCAGCCCCAGCATTTT. This codes for CASMAGTGGLQPQHF.

This clonotype has at least ten counts. The V gene is TRBV7-6, the J gene TRBJ1-3; D is uncertain. V lost 5 bases to trimming and J lost 0 bases, with 14 bases between them. The CDR3 loop spans 16 amino acids. Germline lookup yields CDR1 SGHVS and CDR2 FNYEAQ. The CDR3 loop reads CASSPWTTTSGNTIYF. CDR3 DNA sequence: TGTGCCAGCAGCCCCTGGACCACCACCTCTGGAAACACCATATATTTT.

This clonotype was observed a handful of times. This chain connects TRBV20-1 to TRBJ1-5; the D gene is possibly TRBD1 (5 bases). Germline V gives CDR1 DFQATT, CDR2 SNEGSKA (reference sequence). CDR3 length: 14 amino acids. Trimming left V 1 base short and J 9 bases short, with 16 bases between. CDR3 protein: CSARGPLAQGPQHF. Here the CDR3 DNA reads TGCAGTGCTAGAGGACCTCTCGCCCAGGGGCCCCAGCATTTT.

This clonotype appeared many times. The rearrangement joins TRBV2 to TRBJ1-2, with 9 bases that match TRBD1. The germline V gene encodes CDR1 SNHLY and CDR2 FYNNEI. Unmatched junction bases numbered 8, after V lost 6 bases and J lost 0 bases. This CDR3 is built from 16 residues. CDR3 nucleotides: TGTGCCAGCAGCTGGACAGGGGCCGTTCCTAACTATGGCTACACCTTC. Its translation is CASSWTGAVPNYGYTF.

This clonotype has ten or more counts. The chain couples TRBV18 to TRBJ2-7; D is uncertain. Trimming pared 1 base from V and 4 bases from J, leaving 5 bases between. CDR1 is KGHSH, CDR2 LQKENI, per germline. The CDR3 is 12 amino acids. CDR3 DNA: TGTGCCAGCTCACCACATCAATACGAGCAGTACTTC. Encoded protein: CASSPHQYEQYF.

This clonotype was observed many times. The chain is built from TRBV6-5 and TRBJ1-5; D uncertain. Germline CDR1 reads MNHEY; CDR2 reads SVGAGI. The CDR3 is 14 residues long. The V end lost 2 bases, the J end lost 1 base, and 6 bases lay between the germline ends. The CDR3 spells CASSYAGSNQPQHF. The CDR3 DNA sequence: TGTGCCAGCAGTTACGCCGGAAGCAATCAGCCCCAGCATTTT.

This clonotype was observed at least ten times. The rearrangement links TRBV27 to TRBJ2-7; a weak D match, TRBD1 (6 bases). Germline CDR1 MNHEY, CDR2 SMNVEV (reference sequence). V was shortened by 5 bases and J by 2 bases, with 19 bases between the two germline ends. The CDR3 is made up of 16 amino acids. As DNA, the CDR3 is TGTGCCAGCAGTCCCCGAACCTCGACAGGAACCTACGAGCAGTACTTC. Translated: CASSPRTSTGTYEQYF.

This clonotype was picked up many times. The V and J genes are TRBV5-1 and TRBJ2-5; the D is unclear. This CDR3 is 15 amino acids long. V was clipped by 0 bases and J by 3 bases, with 12 bases between them. Germline V lookup: CDR1 SGHRS, CDR2 YFSETQ. In DNA, the CDR3 is TGCGCCAGCAGCTTGGGGGTTGACATGGAAGAGACCCAGTACTTC. Translation gives CASSLGVDMEETQYF.

The chain has TRBV7-2 and TRBJ2-4; 10 bases fit TRBD2. The CDR3 is 19 amino acids. The V segment lost 2 bases and the J segment 3 bases; nucleotides outside the gene matches: 13. Germline values: CDR1 SGHTA, CDR2 FQGNSA. CDR3 region: CASSLSALLAGEDKNIQYF. The CDR3 DNA reads as TGTGCCAGCAGCTTATCGGCCCTGCTAGCGGGAGAGGACAAAAACATTCAGTACTTC.

The chain combines TRBV6-1 with TRBJ2-7; weak D call: TRBD1 (6 bases). This CDR3 spans 15 amino acids. Germline lookup yields CDR1 MNHNS and CDR2 SASEGT. The germline V and J ends were trimmed by 6 bases and 0 bases, with 15 bases remaining between them. The CDR3 DNA reads as TGTGCCAGCAGCGTCGGACAGCTGAGCTCCTACGAGCAGTACTTC. Its translation is CASSVGQLSSYEQYF.

This clonotype came up many times. The rearrangement uses TRBV30 and TRBJ2-2; TRBD1 matches at 7 bases. The CDR3 is made up of 13 amino acids. In germline, CDR1 is GTSNPN, CDR2 SVGIG (reference sequence). V dropped 3 bases and J dropped 6; count of bases not matched to a gene: 4. For the CDR3, the DNA is TGTGCCTGGAGCCCCGGGACAGCCGGGGAGCTGTTTTTT. Its translation: CAWSPGTAGELFF.

The rearrangement links TRBV6-1 to TRBJ2-5, with 7 bases fitting TRBD1. Losses at the gene ends were 5 bases for V and 0 bases for J; bases not matched to a gene: 3. Germline CDR1 reads MNHNS; CDR2 reads SASEGT. CDR3 length: 14 residues. The CDR3 bases are TGTGCCAGCAGTACAGGGGCGTACCAAGAGACCCAGTACTTC. Protein sequence: CASSTGAYQETQYF.

A word on this clonotype: A much larger clone differs by one base, so this may be a read error. The rearrangement links TRBV24-1 to TRBJ2-4, with unresolved D. The V gene lost 4 bases and the J gene lost 2 bases, with 14 bases spanning the gap. The CDR3 extends over 16 amino acids. Germline CDR1 KGHDR, CDR2 SFDVKD. Here the CDR3 reads CATSDVGQGSKNIQYF. The CDR3 coding sequence is TGTGCCACCAGTGACGTGGGTCAAGGGTCCAAAAACATTCAGTACTTC.

This clonotype was recorded many times. The chain has TRBV6-1 and TRBJ2-7, with D uncertain. CDR3 length: 12 amino acids. Germline-derived CDR1 and CDR2 are MNHNS and SASEGT. Trimming shortened V by 5 bases and J by 2 bases, and 7 bases separated the two germline ends. The CDR3 DNA follows: TGTGCCAGCAGTACGGACGCCTACGAGCAGTACTTC. Protein product: CASSTDAYEQYF.

The chain uses TRBV28 and TRBJ1-1; D unclear. V was shortened by 6 bases and J by 0 bases, with 8 bases between the two germline ends. Germline CDR1 and CDR2: MDHEN and SYDVKM. This CDR3 has 13 amino acids. The CDR3 protein is CASSAKLNTEAFF. CDR3 DNA sequence: TGTGCCAGCAGCGCAAAGTTGAACACTGAAGCTTTCTTT.

This clonotype was counted many times. This chain connects TRBV20-1 to TRBJ2-5; 13 bases agree with TRBD2. J lost 2 bases, V lost 5 bases, and 5 bases had no gene match. CDR3 size: 15 residues. Germline CDR1 and CDR2: DFQATT and SNEGSKA (reference sequence). CDR3 residues: CSAFRLAGGQETQYF. The CDR3 DNA sequence: TGCAGTGCTTTTCGACTAGCGGGGGGACAAGAGACCCAGTACTTC.